This TCR beta chain was sequenced for a study of CD8 T cells in ankylosing spondylitis. This clonotype appeared a few times. The antigen remains undetermined. Study conclusions and caveats: Researchers reportedly found disease-linked clones significantly enriched in matched ankylosing spondylitis synovial fluid.

MiXCR was run by TCRdb on the 5' RACE reads, yielding one entry per CDR3 protein. This sample yields approximately 350,000 distinct CDR3 sequences, of which approximately 22% are seen a single time; 13% belongs to the top ten. CDR3 length: 15 amino acids. The germline gives CDR1 SEHNR, CDR2 FQNEAQ (reference sequence). The trim removed 5 bases at V and 5 bases at J, leaving 6 bases unmatched. The sequence was obtained from a male donor with ankylosing spondylitis or in good health (not recorded which). Sequenced: blood, either unsorted or a sorted T cell fraction (not recorded which). The chain recombines TRBV7-9 with TRBJ2-1, with 10 bases that match TRBD1. DNA of the CDR3: TGTGCCAGCAGCCCGGACAGGGGGAGTAACAATGAGCAGTTCTTC. This translates into CASSPDRGSNNEQFF.